This TCR beta chain was identified in a study of blood T cell repertoires in COVID-19. Turning to the study itself: Sites in the United States, Italy and Spain provided acute and convalescent COVID-19 samples.

In the study's own analysis: For nucleated cells, counts were estimated from reference gene primer amplification. Method: immunoSEQ multiplex PCR; TCRdb's copy keeps in-frame clones and lacks some. V and J calls and clone size follow that table, whereas D and trimming were derived from the DNA. The sample lists roughly 180,000 clones; 82% were seen once. The study drew participants aged about 18 to 95 years from around 24 US areas. Grouping used clinical history reported by participants in a survey and questionnaire. CDR1 and CDR2 from the germline V gene are MNHNS and SASEGT. V was trimmed by 4 bases and J by 1 base, leaving 23 bases between them. The CDR3 has 20 amino acids.

The sequenced sample was PBMCs or T cells enriched from blood (not recorded which). This chain joins TRBV6-1 and TRBJ1-6, with D uncertain. This clonotype was sampled from a man between 45 and 60 years old who had recovered from COVID-19. DNA of the CDR3: TGTGCCAGCAGTGTCCGGGCAACACTCACCGCGGGTTCCTATAATTCACCCCTCCACTTT. It specifies CASSVRATLTAGSYNSPLHF.